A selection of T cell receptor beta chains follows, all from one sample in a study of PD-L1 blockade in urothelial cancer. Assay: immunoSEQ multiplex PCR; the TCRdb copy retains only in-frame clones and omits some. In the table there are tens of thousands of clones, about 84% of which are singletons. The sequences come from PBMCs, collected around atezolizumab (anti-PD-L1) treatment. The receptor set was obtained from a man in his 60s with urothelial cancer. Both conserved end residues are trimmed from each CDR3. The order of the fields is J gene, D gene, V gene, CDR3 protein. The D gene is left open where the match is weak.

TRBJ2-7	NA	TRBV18	ASSPPTQASYEQY
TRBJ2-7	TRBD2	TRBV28	ASSSQTSGSYEQY
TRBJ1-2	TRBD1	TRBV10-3	AISSTLQTGRGHYGYT
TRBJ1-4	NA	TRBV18	ASSPRGPNEKLF
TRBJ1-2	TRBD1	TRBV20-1	SATGSGYT
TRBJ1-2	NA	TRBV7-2	ASSSLAAPRGYT
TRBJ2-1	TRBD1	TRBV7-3	ASSLGTGSHNEQF
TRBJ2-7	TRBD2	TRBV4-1	ASSLAGGSYEQY
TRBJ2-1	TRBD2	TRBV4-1	ASSRWSGREHNEQF
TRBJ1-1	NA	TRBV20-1	SARDKGEAF
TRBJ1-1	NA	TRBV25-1	ASSVGALGAF
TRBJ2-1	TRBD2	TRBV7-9	ASRKRGGDTYNEQF
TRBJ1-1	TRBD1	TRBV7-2	AKKTGSNTEAF
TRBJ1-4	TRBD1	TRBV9	ASSEQGKNEKLF
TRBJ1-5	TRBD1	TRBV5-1	ASSWTGTGNQPQH
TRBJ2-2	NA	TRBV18	ASSPTLEGGELF
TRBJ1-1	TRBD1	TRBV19	ASSTDRDTEAF
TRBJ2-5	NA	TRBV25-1	ASSEWGRETQY
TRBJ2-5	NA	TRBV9	ASSVGAVFQETQY
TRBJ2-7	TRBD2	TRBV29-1	SASVAGGPLEQY
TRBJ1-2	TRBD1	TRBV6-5	ASSPGRTGSYGYT
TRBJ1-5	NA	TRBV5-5	ASSLLGRGNQPQH
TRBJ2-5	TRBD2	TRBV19	ASKGLAGNEETQY
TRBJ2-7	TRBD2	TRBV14	ASSPGLAVGEQY
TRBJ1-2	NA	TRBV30	ALQENGYT
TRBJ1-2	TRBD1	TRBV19	ASIETRGRNYGYT
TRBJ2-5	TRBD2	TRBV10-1	ASSGRGAGGGGETQY
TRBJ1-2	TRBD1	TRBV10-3	AISQRQGLEGGYT
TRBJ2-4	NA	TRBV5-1	ASMLRGGTKNIQY
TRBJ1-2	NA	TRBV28	ASSFSGGYT
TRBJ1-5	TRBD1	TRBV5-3	ASSLGGQTNQPQH
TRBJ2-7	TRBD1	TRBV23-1	ASSQSYVRGRLGDEQY
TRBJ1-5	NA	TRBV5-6	ASSLVQNSNQPQH
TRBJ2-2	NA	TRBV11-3	ASSLARGWTGELF
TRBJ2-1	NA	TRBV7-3	ASKAGLQDEQF
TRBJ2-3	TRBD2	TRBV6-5	ASSHLAVSTDTQY
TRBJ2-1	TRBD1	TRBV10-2	ASSSDRGKQF